This TCR beta chain derives from a study of blood T cell repertoires in COVID-19 (TCRdb year 2020). Background on the whole study: Collaborator samples came from the United States, Italy and Spain and covered acute and convalescent phases of COVID-19. Where available, HLA class I and class II types were taken from metadata supplied by the sample provider and were not determined by assay-based typing. The samples were drawn from the first 160 participants of the ongoing ImmuneRACE study and from 1,254 subjects provided by 6 global collaborators. Subjects who had been exposed to COVID-19, were actively infected with it, or had recovered from it provided the deeply sampled blood TCRbeta repertoires that made up the dataset. The repertoires were made available in a free public database intended to serve as a resource for research on the immune response to SARS-CoV-2. The material from the prospective study consisted of cDNA or gDNA derived from T cells, B-cell-depleted T cells, or PBMCs. The sample metadata nearly always contained a de-identified subject ID, COVID-19 status, age in years and sex. The paper as a whole reports these results and caveats: The amount of clinical and demographic metadata varied by source and participant and was provided uncurated.

Collaborating institutions collected whole blood in K2EDTA tubes following their own protocols. For TCRbeta analysis, collaborators shipped samples as frozen whole blood, isolated PBMCs, or DNA extracted from either of those sample types. As regards this clone: Its target antigen remains unknown. No much larger clonotype is one base removed from it; base qualities were not supplied.

TCRbeta CDR3 regions were amplified from genomic DNA by means of the immunoSEQ Assay, a bias-controlled multiplex PCR. Per the original workflow: The number of nucleated cells in each sample was estimated from the amplification of reference gene primers within the assay. To quantify the absolute abundance of each unique TCRbeta CDR3 rearrangement, sequence reads were collapsed and filtered. For each sample, productive Simpson clonality was calculated as the square root of Simpson's diversity index across productive rearrangements. TCRdb re-hosts the immuneACCESS table, in-frame sequences only. Its copies lack some clones; in the studies checked, an unresolved V gene accounts for under half of them, and the cause for the rest is not known. V, J and clone size are taken as reported in that table, and D and trimming were inferred from the DNA itself. Counted in this sample were 12,000 or so clones; around nine tenths of them appeared once. The top ten clonotypes cover roughly 13% of the sample.

Sequencing was carried out using peripheral blood. This TCR was recovered from a man aged 70 or older with active COVID-19.

DNA sequence: TGCGCCAGCAGCCAAGACTATGGTGAGCAGTTCTTC. The encoded protein is CASSQDYGEQFF. Recombination linked TRBV4-3 to TRBJ2-1, with no confident D gene call. The trim is 0 bases for V and 9 bases for J, with a gap of 6 bases between the germline ends. Counted from cysteine to phenylalanine, this CDR3 has 12 amino acids. Solely the CDR3 DNA is kept, with 36 bases framed from the first base. The CDR1 and CDR2 encoded by the germline V gene are LGHNA and YSLEER.